The sequence of this T cell receptor (beta chain) was determined in a study of blood T cell repertoires in COVID-19. Germline trimming cut 2 bases from V and 3 bases from J; bases unmatched to any gene: 11. CDR3 length equals 19 residues. In germline, CDR1 is SGHRS, CDR2 YFSETQ. Data came from immunoSEQ multiplex PCR; TCRdb stores just in-frame clones and leaves some out. The table includes just under 350,000 clones, over 70% detected once. The source material was peripheral blood. This clonotype was sampled from a woman aged 45-65 years with COVID-19, enrolled during active disease. V is TRBV5-1 and J is TRBJ2-6; 10 nucleotides align to TRBD1. CDR3 residues: CASSFNPGTGEFGANVLTF. The CDR3 coding sequence is TGCGCCAGCAGCTTCAACCCCGGGACAGGGGAGTTTGGGGCCAACGTCCTGACTTTC.